The 29 T cell receptor beta chains reported below all come from one sample, sequenced in a study of multiple sclerosis patients with progressive multifocal leukoencephalopathy. Repertoires were generated with immunoSEQ multiplex PCR, while TCRdb's copy carries only in-frame clones and drops some. This table has about 31,000 clones, roughly 89% appearing once. Specified time point: time of PML onset. The sequencing here drew on PBMCs, taken from a patient treated with natalizumab. These TCRs come from a woman aged 40 to 55 with progressive multifocal leukoencephalopathy.

The rearrangement joins TRBV4-3 to TRBJ2-3, with D unclear. Trimming cost V 0 bases and J 2 bases, with 18 bases left between them. CDR3 size: 18 residues. Germline-derived CDR1 and CDR2 are LGHNA and YSLEER. The CDR3 bases are TGCGCCAGCAGCCAAGATGAAAAGGCAATAGGGTACACAGATACGCAGTATTTT. As protein: CASSQDEKAIGYTDTQYF.

The CDR3 nucleotides are TGTGCCAGCAGTTCTGGAACAGGGCGCTACGAGCAGTACTTC. Residues: CASSSGTGRYEQYF. V is TRBV5-6 and J is TRBJ2-7, with a tentative D call TRBD1 (6 bases). CDR1 and CDR2 from the germline V gene are SGHDT and YYEEEE. Trimming shortened V by 5 bases and J by 3 bases, and 15 bases separated the two germline ends. The CDR3 has 14 residues. The full variable domain, in which reference TRBV5-6 and TRBJ2-7 provide the parts outside the CDR3, is DAGVTQSPTHLIKTRGQQVTLRCSPKSGHDTVSWYQQALGQGPQFIFQYYEEEERQRGNFPDRFSGHQFPNYSSELNVNALLLGDSALYLCASSSGTGRYEQYFGPGTRLTVT.

J is TRBJ2-7 and V is TRBV7-6; D possibly matches TRBD1 or TRBD2 (5 bases each). Trimming took 1 base from V and 3 from J, leaving 13 bases between them. Germline V gene data show CDR1 as SGHVS and CDR2 as FNYEAQ. The CDR3 extends over 15 amino acids. The CDR3: CASSLGGPPGYEQYF. The CDR3 DNA reads as TGTGCCAGCAGCTTAGGGGGACCACCCGGCTACGAGCAGTACTTC.

This sequence joins TRBV4-1 and TRBJ1-1; 7 bases agree with TRBD1. The length of the CDR3 is 15 residues. Germline lookup yields CDR1 MGHRA and CDR2 YSYEKL. V gave up 1 base and J gave up 4 bases; unmatched junction bases: 6. The CDR3 DNA follows: TGCGCCAGCAGCCAAGGATGGGGACAGTTCACTGAAGCTTTCTTT. It encodes CASSQGWGQFTEAFF.

The chain joins TRBV19 to TRBJ1-5; D perhaps matches TRBD1 (5 bases). This CDR3 spans 13 amino acids. V lost 5 bases and J lost 4, with 9 bases in between. Germline V lookup: CDR1 LNHDA, CDR2 SQIVND (reference sequence). The CDR3 sequence is CASSLDRNQPQHF. The CDR3 DNA reads TGTGCCAGTAGTCTTGACAGAAATCAGCCCCAGCATTTT.

This chain uses TRBV7-2 with TRBJ2-1; the D gene is possibly TRBD2 (5 bases). V lost 5 bases and J lost 8, with 13 bases in between. The CDR3 consists of 13 residues. CDR1 and CDR2 from the germline V gene are SGHTA and FQGNSA. The CDR3: CASSPVHGDEQFF. The CDR3 nucleotides are TGTGCCAGCAGCCCCGTCCACGGGGATGAGCAGTTCTTC. The entire variable domain, with the rest obtained from reference TRBV7-2 and TRBJ2-1, is as follows: GAGVSQSPSNKVTEKGKDVELRCDPISGHTALYWYRQSLGQGLEFLIYFQGNSAPDKSGLPSDRFSAERTGGSVSTLTIQRTQQEDSAVYLCASSPVHGDEQFFGPGTRLTVL.

The rearrangement links TRBV18 to TRBJ2-7, with TRBD1 matching over 8 bases. The V and J ends lost 2 bases and 1 base, in that order; junction bases with no gene match: 4. CDR1 is KGHSH and CDR2 is LQKENI in the germline V gene. The CDR3 extends over 15 amino acids. This CDR3 reads CASSPEQGVSYEQYF. CDR3 DNA: TGTGCCAGCTCACCAGAACAGGGGGTATCCTACGAGCAGTACTTC.

The rearrangement links TRBV2 to TRBJ2-5, with a weak D call TRBD2 (7 bases). The CDR3 has 15 amino acids. Trimming removed 7 bases from V and 2 bases from J, with 17 bases in between. The V gene's germline CDR1 is SNHLY and CDR2 FYNNEI. The CDR3 reads CASTVGGRLQETQYF. The CDR3 bases are TGTGCCAGCACGGTCGGGGGGCGCCTGCAAGAGACCCAGTACTTC.

The V gene is TRBV10-1, the J gene TRBJ1-4; TRBD1 aligns across 8 bases. Trimming took 1 base from V and 8 from J; bases not matched to a gene: 3. The germline gives CDR1 WNHNN, CDR2 SYGVQD (reference sequence). The CDR3 runs 14 residues. The CDR3 loop reads CASSEWQGAEKLFF. CDR3 coding DNA: TGCGCCAGCAGTGAGTGGCAGGGGGCAGAAAAACTGTTTTTT.

The CDR3 sequence is CASSPEGIGQPQHF. Here the CDR3 DNA reads TGTGCCAGCAGCCCCGAAGGGATTGGACAGCCCCAGCATTTT. The chain joins TRBV9 to TRBJ1-5; no definite D call. The CDR3 has 14 residues. Trimming took 4 bases from V and 7 from J, leaving 15 bases between them. Looked up from germline, CDR1 is SGDLS and CDR2 is YYNGEE.

The chain has TRBV6-5 and TRBJ1-2; 8 bases align to TRBD1. The junction had 3 bases not matched to a gene; V was cut back by 5 bases and J by 4 bases. There are 13 residues in the CDR3. The V gene's germline CDR1 is MNHEY and CDR2 SVGAGI. CDR3 coding DNA: TGTGCCAGCAGTGAACAGGGGGTCTATGGCTACACCTTC. This encodes CASSEQGVYGYTF.

The gene calls are TRBV29-1 and TRBJ2-7; D might be TRBD1 (6 bases). V was pared by 6 bases and J by 5 bases, with 14 bases between. This CDR3 is built from 12 residues. Germline V gene lookup returns CDR1 SQVTM and CDR2 ANQGSEA. The CDR3 nucleotides are TGCAGCGTCGCAAGTGGGGGCCACGAGCAGTACTTC. As protein: CSVASGGHEQYF.

This clone appeared a single time. This rearrangement joins TRBV19 to TRBJ1-5; D might be TRBD1 (6 bases). V lost 1 base to trimming and J lost 4 bases, with 8 bases between them. CDR1 is LNHDA and CDR2 is SQIVND in the germline V gene (reference sequence). The CDR3 has 14 residues. CDR3 in DNA: TGTGCCAGTAGTATAGGGACAGCTAATCAGCCCCAGCATTTT. Translating it yields CASSIGTANQPQHF.

This clone has more than one count but fewer than ten. The DNA of the CDR3 is TGCGCCAGCAGCCCATCGACAGTGAATAATTCACCCCTCCACTTT. It encodes CASSPSTVNNSPLHF. The chain carries TRBV4-3 and TRBJ1-6; D is possibly TRBD1 (5 bases). Trimming left V 4 bases short and J 5 bases short, with 12 bases between. The CDR3 contains 15 residues. In germline, CDR1 is LGHNA, CDR2 YSLEER.

The genes are TRBV4-1 and TRBJ1-3; D uncertain. The CDR3 runs to 15 residues. Germline V gives CDR1 MGHRA, CDR2 YSYEKL. Trimming shortened V by 1 base and J by 0 bases, and 7 bases separated the two germline ends. The CDR3 coding sequence is TGCGCCAGCAGCCAAGGCTCCAGCTCTGGAAACACCATATATTTT. Translated: CASSQGSSSGNTIYF.

The gene calls are TRBV18 and TRBJ2-1, with 9 bases that match TRBD2. The germline V gene encodes CDR1 KGHSH and CDR2 LQKENI. Trimming took 2 bases from V and 3 from J; bases not matched to a gene: 2. The CDR3 contains 15 residues. The CDR3 nucleotides are TGTGCCAGCTCACCAAGGACTAGCGACTACAATGAGCAGTTCTTC. It specifies CASSPRTSDYNEQFF. Full variable domain (rest looked up from reference TRBV18 and TRBJ2-1): NAGVMQNPRHLVRRRGQEARLRCSPMKGHSHVYWYRQLPEEGLKFMVYLQKENIIDESGMPKERFSAEFPKEGPSILRIQQVVRGDSAAYFCASSPRTSDYNEQFFGPGTRLTVL.

This chain links TRBV10-3 with TRBJ1-2; D ambiguous. V was trimmed by 6 bases and J by 5 bases, leaving 7 bases between them. This CDR3 has 11 residues. Germline CDR1 ENHRY, CDR2 SYGVKD. The CDR3 loop is CAISGSYGYTF. In nucleotides, the CDR3 is TGTGCCATCAGCGGTAGTTATGGCTACACCTTC.

To note about this clone: In the same sample, other DNA sequences code for this CDR3. DNA of the CDR3: TGTGCCAGCACCTTGAACAGGGCCGTGAACACTGAAGCCTTCTTT. It specifies CASTLNRAVNTEAFF. This chain joins TRBV21-1 and TRBJ1-1; the table gives TRBD1 as D, unverified against the DNA. TRBV21-1 is recorded as a pseudogene. The CDR3 runs 15 residues.

The J gene is TRBJ2-2, the V gene TRBV5-8; D is unclear. Germline CDR1 SGHTS, CDR2 YDEGEE. CDR3 length: 16 residues. Trimming left V 0 bases short and J 8 bases short, with 17 bases between. This chain's CDR3 is CASSLERTLIIGELFF. Here the CDR3 DNA reads TGTGCCAGCAGCTTGGAACGGACGCTCATTATAGGGGAGCTGTTTTTT.

The chain joins TRBV7-2 to TRBJ1-2; no clear D. The CDR3 is 12 residues long. CDR1 is SGHTA and CDR2 is FQGNSA in the germline V gene. V was shortened by 3 bases and J by 5 bases, with 7 bases between the two germline ends. CDR3 DNA sequence: TGTGCCAGCAGCTTGAGGGAATATGGCTACACCTTC. It encodes CASSLREYGYTF.

CDR3 region: CASSPQTGASNIQYF. CDR3 bases: TGTGCCAGCAGCCCCCAGACAGGGGCGTCAAACATTCAGTACTTC. The genes are TRBV2 and TRBJ2-4; 8 bases fit TRBD1. CDR1 and CDR2 from the germline V gene are SNHLY and FYNNEI. The CDR3 has 15 amino acids. V was clipped by 6 bases and J by 6 bases; unmatched bases: 10.

The V gene is TRBV30, the J gene TRBJ1-2; TRBD1 aligns across 12 bases. This CDR3 has 15 residues. Germline CDR1 reads GTSNPN; CDR2 reads SVGIG (reference sequence). The V and J ends lost 5 bases and 7 bases, in that order; junction bases with no gene match: 11. Here the CDR3 reads CAWSTGTGGASGYTF. The CDR3 nucleotides are TGTGCCTGGTCAACCGGGACAGGGGGCGCATCTGGCTACACCTTC.

The chain joins TRBV6-4 to TRBJ2-7; the match to TRBD2 covers 8 bases. The trim removed 9 bases at V and 1 base at J, leaving 17 bases unmatched. Looked up from germline, CDR1 is MRHNA and CDR2 is SNTAGT. The CDR3 consists of 17 residues. The CDR3 sequence: CASINGGEKHISYEQYF. The CDR3 nucleotides read TGTGCCAGTATTAACGGGGGGGAGAAACACATTTCCTACGAGCAGTACTTC.

The CDR3 is CASSSRASGYNEQFF. The CDR3 coding sequence is TGTGCCAGCAGCTCCCGAGCTAGCGGGTACAATGAGCAGTTCTTC. The chain joins TRBV7-8 to TRBJ2-1; TRBD2 aligns across 8 bases. This CDR3 spans 15 amino acids. V was clipped by 4 bases and J by 4 bases; unmatched bases: 6. Germline loops: CDR1 SGHVS, CDR2 FQNEAQ.

The chain joins TRBV28 to TRBJ2-2; 9 bases map to TRBD2. The CDR3 extends over 14 amino acids. Unmatched junction bases numbered 3, after V lost 5 bases and J lost 5 bases. The germline gives CDR1 MDHEN, CDR2 SYDVKM. CDR3 DNA: TGTGCCAGCAGTCGGACTAGCGTGACCGGGGAGCTGTTTTTT. It specifies CASSRTSVTGELFF.

J is TRBJ2-2 and V is TRBV19, with a tentative D call TRBD1 (5 bases). CDR3 length equals 15 residues. Germline CDR1 LNHDA, CDR2 SQIVND (reference sequence). Trimming cost V 9 bases and J 2 bases, with 16 bases left between them. Here the CDR3 reads CASRTDTPNTGELFF. In DNA form, the CDR3 reads TGTGCCAGCAGAACGGACACCCCTAACACCGGGGAGCTGTTTTTT.

This clone was detected once. The chain combines TRBV6-6 with TRBJ1-5; TRBD1 is a possible D gene (5 bases). The length of the CDR3 is 14 residues. Germline V gene sequence: CDR1 MNHNY, CDR2 SVGAGI (reference sequence). V lost 2 bases and J 3 bases, leaving 8 bases between the germline ends. The CDR3 DNA is TGTGCCAGCAGTTACGGGGGGAACAATCAGCCCCAGCATTTT. Protein sequence: CASSYGGNNQPQHF.

The V and J genes are TRBV7-2 and TRBJ1-6; D gene unclear. The germline V gene encodes CDR1 SGHTA and CDR2 FQGNSA. CDR3 length: 16 amino acids. The ends were cut back, 7 bases at V and 0 bases at J, with 13 bases in the middle. The CDR3 is CASTSTPSSYNSPLHF. The CDR3 DNA reads as TGTGCCAGCACCTCTACTCCGAGCTCCTATAATTCACCCCTCCACTTT.

This clone has just a few counts. This rearrangement joins TRBV4-1 to TRBJ1-1; D not certain. Germline V gene sequence: CDR1 MGHRA, CDR2 YSYEKL. This CDR3 region has 13 residues. The V end was cut by 1 base, the J end by 8 bases, with 11 bases between. The CDR3 DNA reads as TGCGCCAGCAGCCAAGCGGGCGGGCAGGAAGCTTTCTTT. Protein sequence: CASSQAGGQEAFF.